This entry describes one TCR beta chain. The data originate from a study of shared clonotypes between healthy human individuals. Original processing notes: Filtering differed for immunoSEQ, which gave only junction sequences without quality scores. The method was immunoSEQ multiplex PCR; TCRdb's version includes in-frame clones alone and lacks a portion of them. V, J and clone size are taken as reported in that table, and D and trimming were inferred from the DNA itself. This sample has around 700,000 clones, with less than 80% found just once. There were only Caucasian adults among the donors, and all lived in Nashville, Tennessee. In the CD4+ fraction, cells were divided into CD45RA+ naive and CD45RA-negative memory subsets. V lost 7 bases and J lost 2, with 14 bases in between. Per germline, CDR1 SQVTM and CDR2 ANQGSEA. This CDR3 region has 13 residues.

The chain joins TRBV29-1 to TRBJ1-2; D not certain. The sample was memory CD4+ T cells sorted from blood. Regarding subset: CD45RA-negative fraction. The TCR comes from a woman aged 25 to 39 in good health. CDR3 sequence: CSDARLLNYGYTF. Written as DNA, the CDR3 is TGCAGCGACGCCAGGCTACTAAACTATGGCTACACCTTC. Filled out from reference TRBV29-1 and TRBJ1-2, the complete variable domain reads SAVISQKPSRDICQRGTSLTIQCQVDSQVTMMFWYRQQPGQSLTLIATANQGSEATYESGFVIDKFPISRPNLTFSTLTVSNMSPEDSSIYLCSDARLLNYGYTFGSGTRLTVV.